This TCR beta chain comes out of a study of blood T cell repertoires in COVID-19. Germline values: CDR1 WNHNN, CDR2 SYGVQD (reference sequence). The CDR3 covers 15 residues. V was clipped by 6 bases and J by 6 bases; unmatched bases: 1. A Seattle source enrolled patients during active infection and followed them longitudinally. Sequencing was performed with immunoSEQ multiplex PCR; in TCRdb, only in-frame clones are kept and a portion is missing. The data hold fewer than 250,000 clones, with around 81% observed a single time. The source material was peripheral blood. This TCR came from a man between 60 and 70 years old with COVID-19, enrolled during active disease. The J gene is TRBJ2-2, the V gene TRBV10-1; 16 nucleotides align to TRBD2. In DNA, the CDR3 is TGCGCCAGCAGCGGGACTAGCGGGAGGGCCGGGGAGCTGTTTTTT. It specifies CASSGTSGRAGELFF.